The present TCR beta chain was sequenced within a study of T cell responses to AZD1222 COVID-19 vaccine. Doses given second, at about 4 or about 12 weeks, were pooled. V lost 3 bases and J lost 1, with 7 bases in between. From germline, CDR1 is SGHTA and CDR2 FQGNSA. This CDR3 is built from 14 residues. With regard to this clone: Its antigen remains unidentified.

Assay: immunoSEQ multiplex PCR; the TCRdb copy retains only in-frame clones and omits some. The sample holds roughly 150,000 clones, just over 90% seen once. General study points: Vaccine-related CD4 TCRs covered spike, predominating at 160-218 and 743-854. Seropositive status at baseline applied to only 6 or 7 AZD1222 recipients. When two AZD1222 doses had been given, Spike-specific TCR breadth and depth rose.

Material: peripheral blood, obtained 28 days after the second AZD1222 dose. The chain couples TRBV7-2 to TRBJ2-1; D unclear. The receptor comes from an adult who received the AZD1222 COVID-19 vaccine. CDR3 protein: CASSFVGSYNEQFF. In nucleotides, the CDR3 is TGTGCCAGCAGCTTCGTTGGGTCCTACAATGAGCAGTTCTTC. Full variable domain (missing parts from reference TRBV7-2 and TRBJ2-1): GAGVSQSPSNKVTEKGKDVELRCDPISGHTALYWYRQSLGQGLEFLIYFQGNSAPDKSGLPSDRFSAERTGGSVSTLTIQRTQQEDSAVYLCASSFVGSYNEQFFGPGTRLTVL.